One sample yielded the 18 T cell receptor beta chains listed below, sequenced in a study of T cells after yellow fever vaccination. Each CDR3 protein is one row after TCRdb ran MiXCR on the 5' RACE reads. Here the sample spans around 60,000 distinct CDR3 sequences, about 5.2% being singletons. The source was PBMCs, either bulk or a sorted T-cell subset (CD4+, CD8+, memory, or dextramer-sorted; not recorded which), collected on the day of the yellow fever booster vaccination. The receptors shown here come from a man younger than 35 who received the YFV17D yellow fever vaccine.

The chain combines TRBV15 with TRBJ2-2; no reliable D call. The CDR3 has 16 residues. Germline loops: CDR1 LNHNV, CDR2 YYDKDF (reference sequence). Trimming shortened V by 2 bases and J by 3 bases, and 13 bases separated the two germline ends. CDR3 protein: CATSRMGLLDTGELFF. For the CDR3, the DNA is TGTGCCACCAGCAGAATGGGGTTATTGGACACCGGGGAGCTGTTTTTT.

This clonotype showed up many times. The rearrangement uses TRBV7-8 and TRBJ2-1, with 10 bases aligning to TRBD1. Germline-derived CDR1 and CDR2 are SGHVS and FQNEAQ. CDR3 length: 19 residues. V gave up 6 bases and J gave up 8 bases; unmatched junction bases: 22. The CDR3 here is CASSYPGQGTGLLGDEQFF. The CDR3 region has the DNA TGTGCCAGCAGTTACCCGGGACAGGGGACCGGACTCCTTGGGGATGAGCAGTTCTTC.

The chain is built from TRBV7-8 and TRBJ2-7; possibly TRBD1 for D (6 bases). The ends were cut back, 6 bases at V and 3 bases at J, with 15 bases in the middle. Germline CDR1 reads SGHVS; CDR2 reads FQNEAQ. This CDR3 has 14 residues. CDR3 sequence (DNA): TGTGCCAGCAGGTACCAACCGGGACACTACGAGCAGTACTTC. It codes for CASRYQPGHYEQYF.

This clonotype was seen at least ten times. The CDR3 nucleotides read TGCGCCAGCAGCTTGGGAGACTCTGAGTACGAGCAGTACTTC. This translates into CASSLGDSEYEQYF. The V call is TRBV5-1, the J call TRBJ2-7; D is undetermined. The CDR3 is 14 amino acids. V lost 0 bases and J 4 bases, leaving 11 bases between the germline ends. In germline, CDR1 is SGHRS, CDR2 YFSETQ.

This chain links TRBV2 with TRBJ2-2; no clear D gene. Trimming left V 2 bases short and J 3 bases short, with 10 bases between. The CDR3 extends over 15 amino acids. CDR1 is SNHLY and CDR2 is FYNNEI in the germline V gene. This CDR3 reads CASSESGPYTGELFF. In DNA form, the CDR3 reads TGTGCCAGCAGTGAATCCGGGCCTTACACCGGGGAGCTGTTTTTT.

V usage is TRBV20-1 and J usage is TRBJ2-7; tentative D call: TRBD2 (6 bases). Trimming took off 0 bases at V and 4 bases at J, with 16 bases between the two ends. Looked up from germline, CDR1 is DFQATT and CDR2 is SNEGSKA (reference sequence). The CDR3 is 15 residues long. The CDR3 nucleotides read TGCAGTGCTAGAGACGGGGGTACGCTGTCATACGAGCAGTACGTC. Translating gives CSARDGGTLSYEQYV.

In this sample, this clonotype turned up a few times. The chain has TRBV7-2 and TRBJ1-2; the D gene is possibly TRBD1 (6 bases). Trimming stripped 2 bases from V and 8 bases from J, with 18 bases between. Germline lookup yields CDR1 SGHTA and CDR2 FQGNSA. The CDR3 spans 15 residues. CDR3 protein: CASSLTWGRGEGYTF. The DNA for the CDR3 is TGTGCCAGCAGCTTAACCTGGGGCAGGGGCGAAGGCTACACCTTC.

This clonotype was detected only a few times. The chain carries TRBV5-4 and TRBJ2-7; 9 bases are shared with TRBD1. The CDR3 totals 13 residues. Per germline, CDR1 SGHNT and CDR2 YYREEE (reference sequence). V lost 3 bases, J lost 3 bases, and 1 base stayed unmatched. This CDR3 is CASSWGQGYEQYF. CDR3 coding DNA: TGTGCCAGCAGCTGGGGACAGGGCTACGAGCAGTACTTC.

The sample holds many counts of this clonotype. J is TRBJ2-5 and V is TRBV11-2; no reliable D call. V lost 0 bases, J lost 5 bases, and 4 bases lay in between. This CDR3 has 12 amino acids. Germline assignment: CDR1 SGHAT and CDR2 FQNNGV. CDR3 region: CASSLDAETQYF. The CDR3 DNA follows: TGTGCCAGCAGCTTAGATGCTGAGACCCAGTACTTC.

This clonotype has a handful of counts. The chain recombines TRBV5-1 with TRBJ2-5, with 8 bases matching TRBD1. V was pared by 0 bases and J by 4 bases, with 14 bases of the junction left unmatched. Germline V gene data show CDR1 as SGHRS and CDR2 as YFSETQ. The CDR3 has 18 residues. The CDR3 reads CASSLAAQGVSGGETQYF. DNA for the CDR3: TGCGCCAGCAGCTTGGCGGCACAGGGGGTAAGCGGAGGAGAGACCCAGTACTTC.

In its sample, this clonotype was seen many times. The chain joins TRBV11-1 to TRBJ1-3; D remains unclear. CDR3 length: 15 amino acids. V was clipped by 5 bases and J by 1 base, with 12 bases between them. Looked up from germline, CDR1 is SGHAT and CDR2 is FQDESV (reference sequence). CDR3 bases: TGTGCCAGCAGCCCGTCGTCGAGATCTGGAAACACCATATATTTT. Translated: CASSPSSRSGNTIYF.

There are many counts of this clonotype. Here the CDR3 DNA reads TGTGCCACCAGTCTAGCGGGGGCCCCAGATACGCAGTATTTT. Translating it yields CATSLAGAPDTQYF. V usage is TRBV24-1 and J usage is TRBJ2-3, with 10 bases identical to TRBD2. The V gene's germline CDR1 is KGHDR and CDR2 SFDVKD. V was pared by 6 bases and J by 4 bases, with 3 bases of the junction left unmatched. The CDR3 has 14 amino acids.

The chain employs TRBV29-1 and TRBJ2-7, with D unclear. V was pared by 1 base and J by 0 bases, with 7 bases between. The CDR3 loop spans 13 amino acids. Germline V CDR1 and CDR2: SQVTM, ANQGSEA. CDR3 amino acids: CSVEGGVSYEQYF. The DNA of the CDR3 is TGCAGCGTTGAAGGTGGGGTCTCCTACGAGCAGTACTTC.

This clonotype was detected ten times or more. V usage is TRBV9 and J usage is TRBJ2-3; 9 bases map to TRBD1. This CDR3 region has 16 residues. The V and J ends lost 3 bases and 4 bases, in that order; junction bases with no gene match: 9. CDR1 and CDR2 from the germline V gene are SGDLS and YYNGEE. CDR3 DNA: TGTGCCAGCAGCGCCTACCGGGACAGGGCACCAGATACGCAGTATTTT. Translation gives CASSAYRDRAPDTQYF.

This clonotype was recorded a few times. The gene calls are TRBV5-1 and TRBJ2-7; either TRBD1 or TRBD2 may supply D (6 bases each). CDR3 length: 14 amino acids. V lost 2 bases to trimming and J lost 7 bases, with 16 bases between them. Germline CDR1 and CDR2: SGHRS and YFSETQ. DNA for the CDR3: TGCGCCAGCAGCTTCGGTCCGGGGGCGCGAGAGCAGTACGTC. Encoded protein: CASSFGPGAREQYV.

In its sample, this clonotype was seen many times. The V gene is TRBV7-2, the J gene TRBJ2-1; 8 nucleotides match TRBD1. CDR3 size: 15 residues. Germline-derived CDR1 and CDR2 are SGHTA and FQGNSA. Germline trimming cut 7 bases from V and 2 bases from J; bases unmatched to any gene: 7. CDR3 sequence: CASNTGGFTYNEQFF. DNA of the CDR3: TGTGCCAGCAATACAGGGGGATTCACCTACAATGAGCAGTTCTTC.

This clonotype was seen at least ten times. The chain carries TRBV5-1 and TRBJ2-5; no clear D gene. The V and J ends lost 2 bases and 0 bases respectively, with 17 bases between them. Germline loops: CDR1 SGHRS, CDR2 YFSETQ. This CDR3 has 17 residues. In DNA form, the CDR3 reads TGCGCCAGCAGCTTACTAACCGTTGTCGGAGACCAAGAGACCCAGTACTTC. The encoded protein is CASSLLTVVGDQETQYF.

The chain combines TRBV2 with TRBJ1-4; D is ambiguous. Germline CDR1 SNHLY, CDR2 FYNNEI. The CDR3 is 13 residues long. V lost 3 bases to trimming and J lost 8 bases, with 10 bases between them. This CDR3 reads CASSDGSPEKLFF. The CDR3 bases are TGTGCCAGCAGTGATGGCAGTCCAGAAAAACTGTTTTTT. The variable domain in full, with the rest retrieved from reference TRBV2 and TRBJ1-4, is EPEVTQTPSHQVTQMGQEVILRCVPISNHLYFYWYRQILGQKVEFLVSFYNNEISEKSEIFDDQFSVERPDGSNFTLKIRSTKLEDSAMYFCASSDGSPEKLFFGSGTQLSVL.